This T cell receptor beta chain was captured by sequencing in a study of T cell repertoires in cytomegalovirus infection. Regarding this clonotype: Its antigen remains unidentified.

TCRdb re-derived calls from the reads in MiXCR, one entry per CDR3 protein. The profile shows about 160,000 distinct CDR3 sequences, approximately 21% of them singletons. From germline, CDR1 is MNHEY and CDR2 SVGAGI. The J segment lost 3 bases and the V segment lost 2 bases, leaving 1 base of the junction unmatched. This CDR3 region has 14 residues. The input for sequencing was CD8+ T cells from cultured PBMCs, taken from culture after CMV antigen stimulation. This chain links TRBV6-5 with TRBJ2-7, with TRBD1 matching over 10 bases. The TCR comes from a human donor in good health (CMV status not recorded). Some clones in this sample may be carry-over from other donors' samples. The CDR3 here is CASSYGTGVYEQYF. DNA for the CDR3: TGTGCCAGCAGTTACGGGACAGGGGTCTACGAGCAGTACTTC.